This T cell receptor beta chain was sequenced in a study of T cell repertoires in cytomegalovirus infection (dated by TCRdb to between 2019 and 2020). Background on the whole study: Donor HLA type was relevant to the analysis, because carriage of CMV infection together with the matching HLA type was indicated by public TCR beta signatures.

This clonotype showed up many times. The target of this receptor is not known. Qualities for individual bases were not recorded, and no much larger clone is one base off. For sequencing, an Illumina HiSeq 1500 was employed. The public sequencing data were trimmed at Q25 with fastp and processed into clonotypes with MiXCR by TCRdb, which kept only in-frame beta chains. Every CDR3 protein is listed once, alongside the most common genes and DNA of its rows. The sample table lists some 600,000 distinct CDR3 sequences, roughly 24% of them with a count of one. The ten largest clonotypes hold 6.5% to 10% of the sample. Summary of the overall study and its limitations: Cumulative frequency of public TCR beta family members discriminated carriers of CMV infection plus the relevant HLA type in this cohort and an independent roughly 350-donor cohort. The ex vivo response was dominated by HLA-C-restricted CMV-specific TCR beta clonotypes, which also provided the single most frequent clonotype in two of eight donors.

The CDR3 starts with the cysteine, ends with the phenylalanine, and has 15 residues. Left in the record is the CDR3 DNA by itself, 45 bases read in frame from the first base. CDR1 and CDR2, looked up from the germline V gene, are MDHEN and SYDVKM. Clipping removes 5 bases from V and 7 bases from J, with 4 as the unmatched junction base count. Sequencing used CD8+ T cells from PBMCs. The chain is made from TRBV28 and TRBJ2-3, with 15 bases aligning to TRBD2. The origin of this receptor is a human donor in good health (CMV status not recorded). Some clones in this sample may be carry-over from other donors' samples. The encoded CDR3 is CASSLGTSGGNTQYF. The bases are TGTGCCAGCAGTCTGGGGACTAGCGGGGGGAATACGCAGTATTTT.